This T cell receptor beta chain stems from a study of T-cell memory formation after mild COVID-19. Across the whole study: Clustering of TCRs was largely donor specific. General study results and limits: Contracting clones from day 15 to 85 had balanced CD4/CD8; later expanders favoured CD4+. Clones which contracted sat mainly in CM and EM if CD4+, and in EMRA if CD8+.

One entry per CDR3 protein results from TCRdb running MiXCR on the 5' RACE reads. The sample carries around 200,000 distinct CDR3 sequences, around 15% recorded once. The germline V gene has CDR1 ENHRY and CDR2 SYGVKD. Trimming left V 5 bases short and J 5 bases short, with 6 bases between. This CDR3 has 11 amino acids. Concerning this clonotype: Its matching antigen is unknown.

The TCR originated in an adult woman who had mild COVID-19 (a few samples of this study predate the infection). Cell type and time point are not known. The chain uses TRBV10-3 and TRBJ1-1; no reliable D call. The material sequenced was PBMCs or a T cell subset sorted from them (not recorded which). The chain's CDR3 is CAISPGTEAFF. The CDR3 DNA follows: TGTGCCATCAGTCCGGGGACTGAAGCTTTCTTT.